A single sample gave rise to the 7 T cell receptor beta chains below, sequenced in a study of blood T cell repertoires in COVID-19. Using immunoSEQ multiplex PCR, the repertoire was profiled, and TCRdb retains in-frame clones only, with some absent. The repertoire includes 150,000 to 200,000 clones, approximately 92% of them detected once, and about 5% sits in the top ten. The material sequenced was peripheral blood. These receptors all come from a woman aged 50 to 60 with acute or convalescent COVID-19.

This clone was detected only a few times. This sequence joins TRBV3-1 (or the pseudogene TRBV3-2) and TRBJ2-7, with D perhaps matching TRBD1 (5 bases). The CDR3 contains 15 residues. Trimming took 5 bases from V and 3 from J, leaving 17 bases between them. Germline V gene lookup returns CDR1 LGHDT and CDR2 YNNKEL (reference sequence). CDR3 bases: TGTGCCAGCAGCGAAGGATTTCAGGGATTCTACGAGCAGTACTTC. It encodes CASSEGFQGFYEQYF.

This rearrangement joins TRBV5-8 to TRBJ2-7; 8 bases are a match to TRBD1. V trimming: 7 bases; J trimming: 7 bases; junction bases outside the gene matches: 13. Germline CDR1 reads SGHTS; CDR2 reads YDEGEE. CDR3 length: 14 amino acids. Here the CDR3 reads CASPRGRGLGEQYF. CDR3 coding DNA: TGTGCCAGCCCCCGGGGCAGGGGGCTGGGAGAGCAGTACTTC.

The rearrangement uses TRBV5-1 and TRBJ2-2, with 8 bases fitting TRBD1. Trimming cost V 4 bases and J 0 bases; bases outside gene matches: 2. CDR3 length: 15 amino acids. The germline V gene has CDR1 SGHRS and CDR2 YFSETQ. CDR3 in amino acids: CASSRTGPNTGELFF. CDR3 nucleotides: TGCGCCAGCAGCCGGACAGGGCCGAACACCGGGGAGCTGTTTTTT.

This sequence joins TRBV19 and TRBJ2-5, with 11 bases identical to TRBD2. From germline, CDR1 is LNHDA and CDR2 SQIVND (reference sequence). This CDR3 is built from 15 residues. The V gene end was trimmed by 4 bases and the J gene end by 1 base; junction bases not matched to a gene: 2. CDR3 coding DNA: TGTGCCAGTAGTAACCTAGCGGGAGGCCAAGAGACCCAGTACTTC. It is translated as CASSNLAGGQETQYF.

The chain couples TRBV5-1 to TRBJ2-1, with 11 bases aligning to TRBD2. The CDR3 has 14 residues. The V gene's germline CDR1 is SGHRS and CDR2 YFSETQ. The J segment lost 10 bases and the V segment lost 3 bases, leaving 6 bases of the junction unmatched. The CDR3 DNA reads as TGCGCCAGCAGCTCCGGGACTAGCGGCGCCGAGCAGTTCTTC. It encodes CASSSGTSGAEQFF. Complete variable domain (other parts from reference TRBV5-1 and TRBJ2-1): KAGVTQTPRYLIKTRGQQVTLSCSPISGHRSVSWYQQTPGQGLQFLFEYFSETQRNKGNFPGRFSGRQFSNSRSEMNVSTLELGDSALYLCASSSGTSGAEQFFGPGTRLTVL.

This clone was recorded once. CDR3 loop: CASTLRSGESYNEQFF. The CDR3 nucleotides are TGTGCCAGCACCTTACGTTCGGGAGAATCCTACAATGAGCAGTTCTTC. This rearrangement joins TRBV5-7 to TRBJ2-1; D possibly corresponds to TRBD2 (6 bases). TRBV5-7 falls under the ORF class, with uncertain function. V was shortened by 6 bases and J by 1 base, with 17 bases between the two germline ends. The CDR3 has 16 residues.

The chain combines TRBV10-2 with TRBJ2-7; D perhaps matches TRBD2 (6 bases). The CDR3 is made up of 15 amino acids. V lost 6 bases to trimming and J lost 2 bases, with 17 bases between them. Germline assignment: CDR1 WSHSY and CDR2 SAAADI. CDR3 sequence: CASRESPGAAYEQYF. The CDR3 DNA is TGCGCCAGCAGGGAAAGTCCGGGAGCCGCCTACGAGCAGTACTTC.